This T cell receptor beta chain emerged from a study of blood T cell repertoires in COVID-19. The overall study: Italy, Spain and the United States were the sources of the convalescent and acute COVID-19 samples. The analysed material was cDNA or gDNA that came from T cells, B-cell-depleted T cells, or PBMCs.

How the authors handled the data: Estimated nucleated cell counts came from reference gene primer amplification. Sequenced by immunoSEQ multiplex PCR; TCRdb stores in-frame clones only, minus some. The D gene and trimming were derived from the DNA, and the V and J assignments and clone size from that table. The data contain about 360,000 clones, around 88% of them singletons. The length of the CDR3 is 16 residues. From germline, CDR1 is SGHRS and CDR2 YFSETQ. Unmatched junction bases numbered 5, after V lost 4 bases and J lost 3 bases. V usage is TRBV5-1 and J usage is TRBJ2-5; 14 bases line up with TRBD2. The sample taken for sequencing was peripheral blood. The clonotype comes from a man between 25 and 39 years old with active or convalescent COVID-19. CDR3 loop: CASSLGLAGGEETQYF. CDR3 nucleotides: TGCGCCAGCAGCCTTGGACTAGCGGGAGGAGAAGAGACCCAGTACTTC.